The 23 T cell receptor beta chains given below trace back to one sample, sequenced in a study of cytomegalovirus exposure and HLA in healthy donors. Vbeta (60) and Jbeta (13) primers were used in the PCR. Profiling relied on immunoSEQ multiplex PCR, and the TCRdb table lists in-frame clones only, not all of them. The sample has 100,000 to 150,000 clones, more than 75% seen once. Sequences were obtained from PBMCs. The receptor source for this set is a man aged 25-45 years in good health and CMV-seropositive.

The J gene is TRBJ2-2, the V gene TRBV6-5; D possibly corresponds to TRBD2 (6 bases). The germline gives CDR1 MNHEY, CDR2 SVGAGI. Trimming took 1 base from V and 3 from J, leaving 12 bases between them. The CDR3 runs to 16 residues. In DNA form, the CDR3 reads TGTGCCAGCAGTTACTTGGGGGGTGGGGACACCGGGGAGCTGTTTTTT. Its protein is CASSYLGGGDTGELFF.

The chain carries TRBV11-2 and TRBJ2-7; possible D gene TRBD1, 6 bases. V was trimmed by 5 bases and J by 5 bases, leaving 22 bases between them. The V gene's germline CDR1 is SGHAT and CDR2 FQNNGV. The CDR3 length is 16 residues. CDR3 amino acids: CASSPWDTGSDHEQYF. The DNA for the CDR3 is TGTGCCAGCAGCCCCTGGGACACCGGTTCGGACCACGAGCAGTACTTC.

The chain combines TRBV4-1 with TRBJ2-7; possibly TRBD2 for D (5 bases). Per the germline V gene, CDR1 is MGHRA and CDR2 is YSYEKL. CDR3 length equals 13 residues. V lost 3 bases, J lost 5 bases, and 11 bases lay in between. The CDR3 nucleotides are TGCGCCAGCAGCCAGAGGGATCTCCACGAGCAGTACTTC. It codes for CASSQRDLHEQYF.

The sample holds a few counts of this clone. The genes are TRBV5-1 and TRBJ1-4, with 9 bases fitting TRBD1. This CDR3 has 18 amino acids. In germline, CDR1 is SGHRS, CDR2 YFSETQ. The V segment lost 0 bases and the J segment 0 bases; nucleotides outside the gene matches: 6. The CDR3 bases are TGCGCCAGCAGCTTGGAGCCGGGACAGGGCTCAACTAATGAAAAACTGTTTTTT. Translated: CASSLEPGQGSTNEKLFF.

This chain joins TRBV9 and TRBJ2-5, with D maybe TRBD1 (6 bases). Per the germline V gene, CDR1 is SGDLS and CDR2 is YYNGEE. V lost 3 bases and J 5 bases, leaving 8 bases between the germline ends. The CDR3 runs to 12 residues. The CDR3 DNA reads as TGTGCCAGCAGCGCCCAGGGGGAGACCCAGTACTTC. This gives the protein CASSAQGETQYF.

V usage is TRBV5-4 and J usage is TRBJ1-2; D is ambiguous. Germline CDR1 and CDR2: SGHNT and YYREEE (reference sequence). CDR3 length: 14 residues. With 2 bases removed from V and 8 bases from J, the gap between germline ends came to 16 bases. The CDR3: CASSLEDGSGGYTF. CDR3 in DNA: TGTGCCAGCAGCTTAGAGGACGGGTCGGGAGGCTACACCTTC.

This chain links TRBV19 with TRBJ2-1, with 9 bases matching TRBD2. J lost 4 bases, V lost 1 base, and 2 bases had no gene match. This CDR3 has 15 residues. Germline lookup yields CDR1 LNHDA and CDR2 SQIVND (reference sequence). The CDR3 sequence is CASSIGSGGYNEQFF. The CDR3 DNA is TGTGCCAGTAGTATAGGTAGCGGGGGTTACAATGAGCAGTTCTTC.

This clone came up once. The J gene is TRBJ2-3, the V gene TRBV5-4; no firm D call. V was shortened by 0 bases and J by 6 bases, with 8 bases between the two germline ends. The CDR3 consists of 13 residues. Per the germline V gene, CDR1 is SGHNT and CDR2 is YYREEE (reference sequence). The CDR3 here is CASSLAVGDTQYF. CDR3 sequence (DNA): TGTGCCAGCAGCTTGGCTGTGGGCGATACGCAGTATTTT.

This chain joins TRBV29-1 and TRBJ2-1; 9 bases line up with TRBD1. The junction had 9 bases not matched to a gene; V was cut back by 6 bases and J by 6 bases. CDR1 is SQVTM and CDR2 is ANQGSEA in the germline V gene. The length of the CDR3 is 14 residues. The DNA for the CDR3 is TGCAGCGTCCCACGGGGACAGGGCCCCAATGAGCAGTTCTTC. This sequence encodes CSVPRGQGPNEQFF.

The genes are TRBV7-3 and TRBJ2-5, with D possibly matching TRBD2 (5 bases). The germline V gene encodes CDR1 SGHTA and CDR2 FQGTGA. The CDR3 sequence is 14 residues long. The V gene lost 5 bases and the J gene lost 2 bases, with 12 bases spanning the gap. The CDR3 reads CASSPRGSQETQYF. DNA for the CDR3: TGTGCCAGCAGCCCACGGGGATCTCAAGAGACCCAGTACTTC.

The chain links TRBV6-6 to TRBJ1-1, with 7 bases lining up with TRBD1. V shed 0 bases and J 4 bases; nucleotides not matched to a gene: 8. The CDR3 is 16 amino acids. From germline, CDR1 is MNHNY and CDR2 SVGAGI (reference sequence). CDR3: CASSYSIRQGGTEAFF. The CDR3 bases are TGTGCCAGCAGTTACTCGATTAGGCAGGGGGGCACTGAAGCTTTCTTT.

J is TRBJ2-6 and V is TRBV27, with TRBD1 matching 9 bases. There are 16 residues in the CDR3. The germline V gene has CDR1 MNHEY and CDR2 SMNVEV (reference sequence). J lost 1 base, V lost 10 bases, and 8 bases had no gene match. CDR3 loop: CATTGGEMSGANVLTF. Written as DNA, the CDR3 is TGTGCCACCACAGGGGGCGAGATGTCTGGGGCCAACGTCCTGACTTTC.

This clone appeared a single time. The chain recombines TRBV28 with TRBJ2-1; D is possibly TRBD1 (6 bases). CDR3 length: 17 residues. CDR1 is MDHEN, CDR2 SYDVKM, per germline. Trimming stripped 5 bases from V and 8 bases from J, with 25 bases between. In nucleotides, the CDR3 is TGTGCCAGCAGTCCTCTAAAGAGGGGGACCTTGGGTGATGAGCAGTTCTTC. Translation: CASSPLKRGTLGDEQFF.

V usage is TRBV27 and J usage is TRBJ1-5, with D perhaps TRBD1 (6 bases). The V and J ends lost 1 base and 4 bases respectively, with 14 bases between them. This CDR3 has 16 amino acids. CDR1 is MNHEY and CDR2 is SMNVEV in the germline V gene (reference sequence). This CDR3 is CASSLWSQGLNQPQHF. CDR3 coding DNA: TGTGCCAGCAGTTTATGGTCCCAGGGGTTAAATCAGCCCCAGCATTTT.

The chain couples TRBV7-3 to TRBJ2-2; D might be TRBD2 (6 bases). This CDR3 is built from 15 residues. V lost 0 bases to trimming and J lost 1 base, with 6 bases between them. Germline V gene lookup returns CDR1 SGHTA and CDR2 FQGTGA. CDR3 coding DNA: TGTGCCAGCAGCTTAACGGGAGGGAACACCGGGGAGCTGTTTTTT. Protein: CASSLTGGNTGELFF.

The V call is TRBV7-2, the J call TRBJ2-1; D is perhaps TRBD2 (5 bases). The V and J ends lost 3 bases and 7 bases respectively, with 19 bases between them. The CDR3 runs 16 residues. CDR1 is SGHTA, CDR2 FQGNSA, per germline. CDR3 DNA sequence: TGTGCCAGCAGCTTCCAGTCTCTAGCCCCACGGAATGAGCAGTTCTTC. Translating gives CASSFQSLAPRNEQFF.

The chain is built from TRBV4-3 and TRBJ1-1, with D possibly TRBD1 on 6 matching bases. This CDR3 is 18 amino acids long. V was pared by 2 bases and J by 0 bases, with 19 bases between. CDR1 and CDR2 (germline): LGHNA, YSLEER. CDR3 sequence (DNA): TGCGCCAGCAGCCAACCTACACTTGGAGGACAGTTGAACACTGAAGCTTTCTTT. Its translation: CASSQPTLGGQLNTEAFF.

The chain employs TRBV6-1 and TRBJ2-3, with D possibly TRBD2 on 5 matching bases. CDR1 and CDR2 (germline): MNHNS, SASEGT. V lost 4 bases to trimming and J lost 6 bases, with 17 bases between them. This CDR3 is built from 15 residues. CDR3 sequence (DNA): TGTGCCAGCAGTGTGGAAGCCCGGGAAATTGATACGCAGTATTTT. Protein sequence: CASSVEAREIDTQYF.

The rearrangement uses TRBV5-6 and TRBJ1-1; no clear D gene. This CDR3 contains 14 residues. Germline CDR1 is SGHDT and CDR2 is YYEEEE. The germline V and J ends were trimmed by 1 base and 4 bases, with 11 bases remaining between them. The CDR3 loop is CASSLYHRVTEAFF. CDR3 sequence (DNA): TGTGCCAGCAGCTTGTATCATCGGGTCACTGAAGCTTTCTTT.

The chain combines TRBV29-1 with TRBJ2-7; 9 nucleotides agree with TRBD2. This CDR3 region has 14 residues. Trimming took 3 bases from V and 1 from J; bases not matched to a gene: 4. Germline-derived CDR1 and CDR2 are SQVTM and ANQGSEA. This CDR3 reads CSVDGLAGSYEQYF. CDR3 in DNA: TGCAGCGTTGATGGTCTAGCGGGGTCCTACGAGCAGTACTTC.

J is TRBJ2-7 and V is TRBV27, with 10 bases lining up with TRBD2. The CDR3 contains 14 residues. Germline CDR1 reads MNHEY; CDR2 reads SMNVEV (reference sequence). Trimming took 5 bases from V and 7 from J; bases not matched to a gene: 8. The CDR3 DNA follows: TGTGCCAGCAGTATTACTAGCGGGATGAGTGAGCAGTACTTC. Translation gives CASSITSGMSEQYF.

Turning to this clone: At one boundary the junction diverges from the germline segment, which might be a read error. The V call is TRBV7-9, the J call TRBJ1-2, with D perhaps TRBD1 (6 bases). This CDR3 region has 12 residues. The germline V gene encodes CDR1 SEHNR and CDR2 FQNEAQ (reference sequence). CDR3 bases: TGTGCCAGCAGCTTAGCGGACAGTCGGGGGGTCTTC. It translates to CASSLADSRGVF.

The genes are TRBV5-1 and TRBJ2-1, with 8 positions matching TRBD2. The J segment lost 8 bases and the V segment lost 0 bases, leaving 13 bases of the junction unmatched. This CDR3 contains 17 residues. Germline V gene data show CDR1 as SGHRS and CDR2 as YFSETQ. CDR3 in DNA: TGCGCCAGCAGCTTGGAATCCCCGAGCGGGAGTGTGGATGAGCAGTTCTTC. It is translated as CASSLESPSGSVDEQFF.